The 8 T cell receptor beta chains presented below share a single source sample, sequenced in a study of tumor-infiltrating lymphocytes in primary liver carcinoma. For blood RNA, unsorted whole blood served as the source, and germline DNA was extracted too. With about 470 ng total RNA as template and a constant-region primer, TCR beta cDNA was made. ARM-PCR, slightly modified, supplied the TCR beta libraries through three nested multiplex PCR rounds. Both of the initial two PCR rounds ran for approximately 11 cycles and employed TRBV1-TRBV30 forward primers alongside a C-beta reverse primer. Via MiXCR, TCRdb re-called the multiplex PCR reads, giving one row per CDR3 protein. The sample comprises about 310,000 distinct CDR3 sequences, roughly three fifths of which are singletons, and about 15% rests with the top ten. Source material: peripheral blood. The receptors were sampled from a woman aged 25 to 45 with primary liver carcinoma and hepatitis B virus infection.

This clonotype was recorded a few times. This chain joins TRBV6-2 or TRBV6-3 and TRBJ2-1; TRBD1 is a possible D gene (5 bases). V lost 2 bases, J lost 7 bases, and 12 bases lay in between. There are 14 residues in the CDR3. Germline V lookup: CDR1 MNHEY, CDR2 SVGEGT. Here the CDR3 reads CASSYQSTVNEQFF. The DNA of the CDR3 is TGTGCCAGCAGTTACCAATCGACAGTAAATGAGCAGTTCTTC.

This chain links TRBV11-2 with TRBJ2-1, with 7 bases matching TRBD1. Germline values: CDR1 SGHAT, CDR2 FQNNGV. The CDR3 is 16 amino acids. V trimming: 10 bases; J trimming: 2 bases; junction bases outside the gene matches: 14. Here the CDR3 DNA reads TGTGCCAACAGTTCCAGACAGGGAAGCACCTACAATGAGCAGTTCTTC. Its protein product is CANSSRQGSTYNEQFF.

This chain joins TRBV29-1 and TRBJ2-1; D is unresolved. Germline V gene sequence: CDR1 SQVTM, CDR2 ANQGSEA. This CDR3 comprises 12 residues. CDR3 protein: CSVPSWSNEQFF. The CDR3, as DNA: TGCAGTGTTCCTTCCTGGAGCAATGAGCAGTTCTTC.

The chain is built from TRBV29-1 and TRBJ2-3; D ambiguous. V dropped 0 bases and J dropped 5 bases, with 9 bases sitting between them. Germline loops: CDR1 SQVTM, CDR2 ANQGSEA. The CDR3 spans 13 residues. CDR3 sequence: CSVEDDGIDTQYF. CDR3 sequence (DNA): TGCAGCGTTGAAGATGACGGTATAGATACGCAGTATTTT.

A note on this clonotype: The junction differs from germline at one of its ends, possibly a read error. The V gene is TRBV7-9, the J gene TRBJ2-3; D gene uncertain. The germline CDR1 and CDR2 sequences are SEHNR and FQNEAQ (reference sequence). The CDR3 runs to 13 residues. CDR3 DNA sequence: TGTGTCAGCAGCTTAGACGGAGCAGATACGCAGTATTTT. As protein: CVSSLDGADTQYF. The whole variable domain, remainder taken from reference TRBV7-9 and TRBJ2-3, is DTGVSQNPRHKITKRGQNVTFRCDPISEHNRLYWYRQTLGQGPEFLTYFQNEAQLEKSRLLSDRFSAERPKGSFSTLEIQRTEQGDSAMYLCVSSLDGADTQYFGPGTRLTVL.

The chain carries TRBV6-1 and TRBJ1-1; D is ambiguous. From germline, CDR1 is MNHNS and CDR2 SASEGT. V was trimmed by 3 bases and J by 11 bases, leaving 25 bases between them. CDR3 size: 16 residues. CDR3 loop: CASSELSRGVRTGAFF. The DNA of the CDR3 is TGTGCCAGCAGTGAGTTGTCCCGGGGAGTAAGGACTGGGGCTTTCTTT.

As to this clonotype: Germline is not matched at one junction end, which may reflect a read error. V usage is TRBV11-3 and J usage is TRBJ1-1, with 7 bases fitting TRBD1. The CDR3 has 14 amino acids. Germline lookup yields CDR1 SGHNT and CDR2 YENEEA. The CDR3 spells CVSSLAGGDTEAFF. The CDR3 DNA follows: TGTGTCAGCAGCTTAGCAGGGGGTGACACTGAAGCTTTCTTT.

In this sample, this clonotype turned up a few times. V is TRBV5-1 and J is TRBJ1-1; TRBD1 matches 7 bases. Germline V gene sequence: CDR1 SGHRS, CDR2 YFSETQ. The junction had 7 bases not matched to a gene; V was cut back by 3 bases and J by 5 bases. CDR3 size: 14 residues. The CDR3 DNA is TGCGCCAGCAGCTCGCAGGGGGATGGGACTGAAGCTTTCTTT. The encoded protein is CASSSQGDGTEAFF. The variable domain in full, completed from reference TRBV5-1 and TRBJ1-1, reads KAGVTQTPRYLIKTRGQQVTLSCSPISGHRSVSWYQQTPGQGLQFLFEYFSETQRNKGNFPGRFSGRQFSNSRSEMNVSTLELGDSALYLCASSSQGDGTEAFFGQGTRLTVV.